One sample yielded the 20 T cell receptor beta chains listed below, sequenced in a study of shared clonotypes between healthy human individuals (dated by TCRdb to 2018 to 2020). Preparation of the library involved the immunoSEQ multiplex PCR assay. Not all clones reach the TCRdb copy of this immuneACCESS table, which keeps in-frame sequences only. Checked studies attribute under half of the gap to unresolved V genes and leave the rest unexplained. The sample table lists approximately 330,000 clones, over 70% of them with a count of one. The ten largest clones take up 10% of the sample. The sequencing sample was made of memory CD4+ T cells sorted from blood. The sample's cell subset or site label, in plain terms: CD45RA-negative fraction. These receptors were taken from a man aged 30-40 years in good health.

The chain employs TRBV5-6 and TRBJ2-7; 8 positions agree with TRBD1. J was trimmed by 3 bases and V by 0 bases; bases with no gene match: 11. Germline assignment: CDR1 SGHDT and CDR2 YYEEEE. This CDR3 is 17 amino acids long. The DNA for the CDR3 is TGTGCCAGCAGCTTGGTACAGGGGGGACGCCAAAACTACGAGCAGTACTTC. Translated, it gives CASSLVQGGRQNYEQYF.

The chain uses TRBV28 and TRBJ1-2; TRBD1 matches 8 bases. Germline V gene lookup returns CDR1 MDHEN and CDR2 SYDVKM. This CDR3 is built from 14 residues. The junction had 8 bases not matched to a gene; V was cut back by 7 bases and J by 4 bases. CDR3 DNA sequence: TGTGCCAGCACCGGGACAGGCTTTTTCTATGGCTACACCTTC. Translation gives CASTGTGFFYGYTF.

On this clone: The sample carries other DNA sequences with the same CDR3. The V and J genes are TRBV5-1 and TRBJ2-5; D ambiguous. The V gene lost 1 base and the J gene lost 5 bases, with 3 bases spanning the gap. The CDR3 has 11 residues. In germline, CDR1 is SGHRS, CDR2 YFSETQ. DNA of the CDR3: TGCGCCAGCAGCTTGAAGGAGACCCAGTACTTC. It codes for CASSLKETQYF.

This chain connects TRBV19 to TRBJ1-1, with D unresolved. Germline V gene data show CDR1 as LNHDA and CDR2 as SQIVND (reference sequence). The CDR3 extends over 13 amino acids. V gave up 5 bases and J gave up 5 bases, with 12 bases separating them. This chain's CDR3 is CASSFGRGTEAFF. Here the CDR3 DNA reads TGTGCCAGTAGTTTCGGACGGGGAACTGAAGCTTTCTTT. The variable domain in full, with the rest retrieved from reference TRBV19 and TRBJ1-1, is DGGITQSPKYLFRKEGQNVTLSCEQNLNHDAMYWYRQDPGQGLRLIYYSQIVNDFQKGDIAEGYSVSREKKESFPLTVTSAQKNPTAFYLCASSFGRGTEAFFGQGTRLTVV.

The chain combines TRBV30 with TRBJ1-2; 8 positions match TRBD1. The V segment lost 5 bases and the J segment 7 bases; nucleotides outside the gene matches: 24. The CDR3 sequence is 18 residues long. CDR1 GTSNPN and CDR2 SVGIG come from the germline V gene (reference sequence). In nucleotides, the CDR3 is TGTGCCTGGCGCCTTTCAAAGGGCCTACTGACAGGGGTACGTGGCTACACCTTC. Translating it yields CAWRLSKGLLTGVRGYTF. The full variable domain, with the rest looked up from reference TRBV30 and TRBJ1-2, is SQTIHQWPATLVQPVGSPLSLECTVEGTSNPNLYWYRQAAGRGLQLLFYSVGIGQISSEVPQNLSASRPQDRQFILSSKKLLLSDSGFYLCAWRLSKGLLTGVRGYTFGSGTRLTVV.

The chain joins TRBV7-9 to TRBJ2-7; 7 nucleotides align to TRBD2. The CDR3 consists of 16 residues. The J segment lost 2 bases and the V segment lost 7 bases, leaving 14 bases of the junction unmatched. Germline CDR1 SEHNR, CDR2 FQNEAQ (reference sequence). The CDR3 loop reads CASTVWAGDQPYEQYF. The CDR3, as DNA: TGTGCCAGCACCGTTTGGGCGGGGGACCAACCCTACGAGCAGTACTTC.

This clone was seen a single time. This chain's CDR3 is CASKVGNTEAFF. The CDR3 region has the DNA TGTGCCAGTAAGGTGGGGAACACTGAAGCTTTCTTT. The rearrangement joins TRBV28 to TRBJ1-1; D unresolved. Deletions cut 9 bases from V and 1 base from J, with 9 bases between. The CDR3 length is 12 residues. CDR1 and CDR2 (germline): MDHEN, SYDVKM.

This chain connects TRBV5-4 to TRBJ2-1; 13 bases are shared with TRBD2. With 3 bases clipped from V and 7 bases from J, the junction kept 4 bases outside the gene matches. Germline values: CDR1 SGHNT, CDR2 YYREEE (reference sequence). CDR3 length: 15 amino acids. CDR3 residues: CASSYGLAGVNEQFF. In DNA form, the CDR3 reads TGTGCCAGCAGCTACGGACTAGCGGGAGTTAATGAGCAGTTCTTC.

This clone was picked up a small number of times. The chain links TRBV27 to TRBJ2-7; 7 bases agree with TRBD2. This CDR3 is built from 16 residues. Germline-derived CDR1 and CDR2 are MNHEY and SMNVEV (reference sequence). Trimming removed 8 bases from V and 2 bases from J; junction bases left unmatched: 15. CDR3 residues: CASGVFTSGATYEQYF. The CDR3 DNA reads as TGTGCCAGCGGTGTCTTTACCAGCGGGGCCACCTACGAGCAGTACTTC.

V is TRBV11-3 and J is TRBJ1-3; D possibly corresponds to TRBD1 (5 bases). The CDR3 covers 17 residues. Germline lookup yields CDR1 SGHNT and CDR2 YENEEA. The germline V and J ends were trimmed by 7 bases and 7 bases, with 26 bases remaining between them. The CDR3 nucleotides read TGTGCCAGCACCGGGATCTACAGGCCGGCCCGCAGGAACACCATATATTTT. Its translation: CASTGIYRPARRNTIYF.

This clone was found a few times. The chain recombines TRBV21-1 with TRBJ2-2; the D segment call TRBD1 is taken from the table without a DNA check. TRBV21-1 corresponds to a pseudogene. The CDR3 is made up of 14 amino acids. This CDR3 is CASNEGHDTGELFF. CDR3 DNA: TGTGCCAGCAACGAGGGACACGACACCGGGGAGCTGTTTTTT.

The V gene is TRBV25-1, the J gene TRBJ1-1; D is ambiguous. The CDR3 covers 15 residues. CDR1 and CDR2 from the germline V gene are MGHDK and SYGVNS. V lost 2 bases to trimming and J lost 1 base, with 11 bases between them. The CDR3 loop reads CASSEGGLGNTEAFF. DNA for the CDR3: TGTGCCAGCAGTGAAGGAGGATTGGGGAACACTGAAGCTTTCTTT.

The J gene is TRBJ2-3, the V gene TRBV2, with a weak D call TRBD2 (6 bases). Trimming took off 3 bases at V and 4 bases at J, with 14 bases between the two ends. The CDR3 sequence is 15 residues long. Germline V lookup: CDR1 SNHLY, CDR2 FYNNEI. This chain's CDR3 is CASSEPEGSSDTQYF. CDR3 DNA: TGTGCCAGCAGTGAGCCGGAGGGGTCCTCAGATACGCAGTATTTT. The whole variable domain, filled in from reference TRBV2 and TRBJ2-3, reads EPEVTQTPSHQVTQMGQEVILRCVPISNHLYFYWYRQILGQKVEFLVSFYNNEISEKSEIFDDQFSVERPDGSNFTLKIRSTKLEDSAMYFCASSEPEGSSDTQYFGPGTRLTVL.

The sample holds a few counts of this clone. V usage is TRBV28 and J usage is TRBJ1-5, with D possibly TRBD1 on 5 matching bases. Trimming cost V 8 bases and J 4 bases, with 18 bases left between them. This CDR3 region has 15 residues. Germline V gene data show CDR1 as MDHEN and CDR2 as SYDVKM. CDR3 coding DNA: TGTGCCAGCTACGCCCTTATGGGGGGGAATCAGCCCCAGCATTTT. Translation: CASYALMGGNQPQHF.

The genes are TRBV11-3 and TRBJ2-1, with D maybe TRBD1 (6 bases). Per germline, CDR1 SGHNT and CDR2 YENEEA. Trimming shortened V by 5 bases and J by 4 bases, and 12 bases separated the two germline ends. The CDR3 sequence is 14 residues long. The CDR3 DNA sequence: TGTGCCAGCAGCCCCATAGGGGGTTACAATGAGCAGTTCTTC. Amino acid sequence: CASSPIGGYNEQFF.

This clone was seen repeatedly, ten times or more. This CDR3 is also generated by other DNA sequences in the sample. The gene calls are TRBV5-1 and TRBJ2-1; 8 bases line up with TRBD2. The CDR3 has 15 amino acids. Germline-derived CDR1 and CDR2 are SGHRS and YFSETQ. V gave up 0 bases and J gave up 3 bases; unmatched junction bases: 2. In nucleotides, the CDR3 is TGCGCCAGCAGCTTGGACGGGAGGGGCTACAATGAGCAGTTCTTC. It encodes CASSLDGRGYNEQFF.

The chain carries TRBV28 and TRBJ2-7; TRBD2 aligns across 7 bases. Germline loops: CDR1 MDHEN, CDR2 SYDVKM. The CDR3 is 18 amino acids. V shed 6 bases, J shed 5 bases, and the junction held 22 bases outside the gene matches. CDR3 loop: CASSLGTTFLNSDHEQYF. CDR3 DNA: TGTGCCAGCAGCCTAGGGACTACCTTCCTGAATTCGGACCACGAGCAGTACTTC.

The chain links TRBV27 to TRBJ2-1; D remains ambiguous. CDR1 is MNHEY and CDR2 is SMNVEV in the germline V gene (reference sequence). Trimming took 6 bases from V and 6 from J, leaving 12 bases between them. CDR3 size: 13 residues. CDR3 nucleotides: TGTGCCAGCAGCTTCGCCCTTGCCAATGAGCAGTTCTTC. Protein sequence: CASSFALANEQFF.

The V and J genes are TRBV9 and TRBJ2-3; tentative D call: TRBD2 (6 bases). The germline gives CDR1 SGDLS, CDR2 YYNGEE. The ends were cut back, 3 bases at V and 3 bases at J, with 17 bases in the middle. The CDR3 has 16 residues. CDR3 sequence: CASSALSGRGTDTQYF. The CDR3 DNA sequence: TGTGCCAGCAGCGCTCTATCCGGGAGAGGAACAGATACGCAGTATTTT.

The gene calls are TRBV15 and TRBJ2-5; D remains ambiguous. There are 16 residues in the CDR3. V dropped 0 bases and J dropped 3 bases, with 14 bases sitting between them. CDR1 and CDR2 (germline): LNHNV, YYDKDF (reference sequence). The CDR3 bases are TGTGCCACCAGCAGAGATCATGGCAGTGGCGAAGAGACCCAGTACTTC. This codes for CATSRDHGSGEETQYF.